This TCR beta chain was recorded in a study of T cells in Graves' hyperthyroidism and ophthalmopathy (dated by TCRdb to the late 2010s). As for the study more broadly: Peripheral blood samples were taken at initial diagnosis, before any treatment was given. In addition, the study compared T-cell repertoires in thyroid tissue and in blood from six Graves' hyperthyroidism patients. TCR V-J signatures able to tell the groups apart were searched for in a discovery cohort of about a hundred patients, of whom approximately 40 had Graves' ophthalmopathy and around 56 had stable Graves' hyperthyroidism. After sampling, hyperthyroidism patients received methimazole starting at 30 mg daily, and ophthalmopathy patients received high-dose intravenous methylprednisolone. The paper describes TCR Vbeta CDR3 sequencing of 135 peripheral blood samples, made up of some 40 ophthalmopathy patients, over 70 hyperthyroidism patients and about 17 progressor patients. An independent validation cohort of around 19 hyperthyroidism patients and 17 patients who later progressed to ophthalmopathy tested prospective prediction of ophthalmopathy. The roughly 94 discovery patients were randomly divided into training and test sets at a 7:3 ratio. General findings and caveats noted by the study authors: In validation, progression to ophthalmopathy was predicted by the model with more than 65% sensitivity and 72.22% specificity, a median of 6.5 months before onset. Most expanded thyroid clonotypes (frequency above 0.001) were also detected in blood, suggesting blood repertoires may reflect thyroid immune responses. A model built on a 13 V-J signature distinguished ophthalmopathy from stable hyperthyroidism, reaching around 88% sensitivity and approximately 83% specificity in cross-validation and 80%/75% in testing. Sample size was not statistically predetermined, and blinding of investigators to group allocation was not performed.

This clonotype turned up a few times. The antigen it recognizes is unknown. No base qualities exist here, and no much larger clone lies one base off it. Reading from cysteine to phenylalanine, the CDR3 counts 18 amino acids. Only CDR3 DNA is held: 54 bases, read in frame from base 1. Sequences MNHEY (CDR1) and SMNVEV (CDR2) are obtained from the germline V gene (reference sequence). Deletion took 6 bases off V and 0 bases off J, with a span of 21 bases between the germline ends. In the ophthalmopathy patients, disease was moderately to severely active, with a Clinical Activity Score of 3 or more, a NOSPECS grade of 4 or more, and a duration of less than 3 months. The study excluded patients with uncontrolled infections, other autoimmune diseases, pregnancy or lactation. Diagnoses were established on the basis of clinical symptoms, serum thyroxine and TRAb, thyroid ultrasound, and orbital computed tomography. PBMCs were isolated from about 10 ml of fresh peripheral blood by Ficoll-Paque density gradient centrifugation. Total RNA was extracted with Trizol reagent, and quality was checked on an Agilent 2100 Bioanalyzer.

TCR beta CDR3 regions were amplified from RNA transcripts. A first-round RT-PCR of the TCR CDR3 used the HTBI primer set with the Qiagen OneStep RT-PCR kit. Libraries were constructed in a second round of multiplex PCR, after which size selection and purification were carried out. Paired-end sequencing of the libraries was performed with 100 bp reads on an Illumina HiSeq2000. The published analysis was carried out like this. SOAPnuke was used to process the raw data, with reads discarded if the reads contained adapters or uncalled bases, had a mean Phred below 15, or lacked an exact constant-primer or identifier match. High-quality paired reads were merged with COPE v1.2.5, and unique nucleotide sequences were defined as clonotypes. Clonotypes were aligned to IMGT TRBV, TRBD and TRBJ reference segments using MiTCR v1.1. Only V-J combinations with frequency above 0.0001, covering about 99% of repertoires, were analysed. A TCS score was defined as the ratio between F50 (clonal expansion) and ExV (chaos), using BLOSUM62-based TCRdist between CDR3 peptides within each V-J. Welch's t-statistics and random forest reduced around 510 V-J features to some 14, which were used in a naive Bayes classifier (R e1071). Clones were called with MiXCR by TCRdb after fastp trimmed the public reads at Q25, and only in-frame beta chains were retained. Each CDR3 protein appears once, grouped with its most common genes and DNA. These V and J calls derive from TCRdb rather than the authors' analysis. This sample lists about 600,000 distinct CDR3 sequences; roughly 15% were detected once. Around 12% of the sample is taken by the ten largest.

The chain employs TRBV27 and TRBJ1-5, with no confident D gene call. This sequence originates from a woman aged 45-65 years with Graves' ophthalmopathy. Sequenced sample: blood. This receptor has the CDR3 CASRPRGTAADSNQPQHF. The DNA reads as follows: TGTGCCAGCAGGCCCCGTGGTACGGCGGCCGATAGCAATCAGCCCCAGCATTTT.